The 12 T cell receptor beta chains given below trace back to one sample, sequenced in a study of monozygotic twins with inflammatory bowel disease. TCRdb re-called the 5' RACE reads; every CDR3 protein appears as one record, without DNA. In total, the table holds some 150,000 distinct CDR3 sequences. The sample comprised blood. The receptors were gathered from a human donor with ulcerative colitis or Crohn's disease, or a healthy co-twin of an affected twin (not recorded which).

This chain uses TRBV16 with TRBJ2-3; the D call from TCRdb, TRBD1, cannot be confirmed without DNA. CDR1 is KGHSY and CDR2 is FQNENV in the germline V gene. The CDR3 covers 14 residues. Here the CDR3 reads CASSQFRQLDTQYF. Complete variable domain (other parts from reference TRBV16 and TRBJ2-3): GEEVAQTPKHLVRGEGQKAKLYCAPIKGHSYVFWYQQVLKNEFKFLISFQNENVFDETGMPKERFSAKCLPNSPCSLEIQATKLEDSAVYFCASSQFRQLDTQYFGPGTRLTVL.

V and J are TRBV7-2 and TRBJ1-4; TCRdb lists TRBD1, though no DNA is available to test this call. Germline V gives CDR1 SGHTA, CDR2 FQGNSA. The CDR3 length is 13 residues. The CDR3 loop is CASSSVGDGKLFF.

V is TRBV20-1 and J is TRBJ2-5; TCRdb returns TRBD1, unconfirmable since there is no DNA. The germline gives CDR1 DFQATT, CDR2 SNEGSKA (reference sequence). The CDR3 totals 16 residues. The CDR3 sequence: CSARAYRDRGGETQYF.

The gene calls are TRBV20-1 and TRBJ2-7; TCRdb calls TRBD2, which cannot be checked without DNA. The CDR3 spans 13 residues. Germline V gene lookup returns CDR1 DFQATT and CDR2 SNEGSKA (reference sequence). Here the CDR3 reads CSAQLAGVREQYF.

The rearrangement joins TRBV7-8 to TRBJ2-3; TCRdb proposes TRBD1, but this gene call is untestable without DNA. The CDR3 is 18 amino acids. Germline-derived CDR1 and CDR2 are SGHVS and FQNEAQ. The CDR3 sequence is CASSLNPAFKANTDTQYF. The full variable domain, rest sourced from reference TRBV7-8 and TRBJ2-3, is GAGVSQSPRYKVAKRGQDVALRCDPISGHVSLFWYQQALGQGPEFLTYFQNEAQLDKSGLPSDRFFAERPEGSVSTLKIQRTQQEDSAVYLCASSLNPAFKANTDTQYFGPGTRLTVL.

J is TRBJ1-3 and V is TRBV13. This CDR3 contains 14 residues. Germline CDR1 PRHDT, CDR2 FYEKMQ (reference sequence). The CDR3 region is CASSTDNSGNTIYF.

The chain links TRBV3-1 to TRBJ1-2; TCRdb lists TRBD1, though no DNA is available to test this call. The germline V gene encodes CDR1 LGHDT and CDR2 YNNKEL (reference sequence). The CDR3 consists of 16 residues. CDR3 residues: CASSQERQNYNYGYTF.

V gene TRBV14 combines with J gene TRBJ1-2. Germline CDR1 reads SGHDN; CDR2 reads FVKESK. CDR3 length: 14 residues. The CDR3: CASSQDGGPYGYTF.

J is TRBJ1-1 and V is TRBV6-6; absent DNA, TCRdb's TRBD1 call cannot be checked. Germline V gene sequence: CDR1 MNHNY, CDR2 SVGAGI (reference sequence). This CDR3 is built from 12 residues. CDR3 in amino acids: CATFQGDTEAFF.

The chain carries TRBV5-1 and TRBJ1-1; TCRdb's D call of TRBD1 is untestable without DNA. The germline V gene encodes CDR1 SGHRS and CDR2 YFSETQ. CDR3 length: 15 residues. The CDR3 here is CASSLMGQGGTEAFF.

The chain joins TRBV21-1 to TRBJ1-4. TRBV21-1 is designated a pseudogene. CDR3 size: 17 residues. The CDR3 sequence is CASSTAIHSGGGEKLFF.

The genes are TRBV1 and TRBJ2-7; TCRdb indicates TRBD2, and absent DNA this call remains unverified. TRBV1 is marked as a pseudogene. The CDR3 is made up of 18 amino acids. This chain's CDR3 is CTSSQFPSGALLRSEQYF.